This T cell receptor beta chain came from a study of tumor and adjacent non-tumor tissue in lung cancer. Study context: On average, productive TCRbeta reads reached about 4 million per sample.

Study-level points and caveats: Tumor repertoires had a smaller top 100 clone share than normal lung. Compared with tumor, normal lung showed significantly lower TCR diversity.

A note on this clonotype: Its target is unknown.

The library came from three nested PCR rounds adapted from ARM-PCR protocols. TCRdb reprocessed the multiplex PCR reads with MiXCR, giving one entry per CDR3 protein. This repertoire shows about 80,000 distinct CDR3 sequences, 80% to 90% found once; its top ten account for around half. The CDR3 runs 14 residues. V lost 5 bases to trimming and J lost 2 bases, with 11 bases between them. The template was RNA from unsorted bulk tissue. The normal lung tissue was taken more than 3 cm from the tumor edge. Donors were chemotherapy-naive, newly diagnosed lung cancer surgical patients in China, August–late 2014.

The sequenced sample consisted of distant non-tumor lung tissue. The sequence derives from a man aged 55 to 70 with non-small cell lung cancer. The genes are TRBV12-3 or TRBV12-4 and TRBJ2-3, with no clear D. DNA for the CDR3: TGTGCCAGCAGTCTAAATCGGCCCACAGATACGCAGTATTTT. Translating gives CASSLNRPTDTQYF.